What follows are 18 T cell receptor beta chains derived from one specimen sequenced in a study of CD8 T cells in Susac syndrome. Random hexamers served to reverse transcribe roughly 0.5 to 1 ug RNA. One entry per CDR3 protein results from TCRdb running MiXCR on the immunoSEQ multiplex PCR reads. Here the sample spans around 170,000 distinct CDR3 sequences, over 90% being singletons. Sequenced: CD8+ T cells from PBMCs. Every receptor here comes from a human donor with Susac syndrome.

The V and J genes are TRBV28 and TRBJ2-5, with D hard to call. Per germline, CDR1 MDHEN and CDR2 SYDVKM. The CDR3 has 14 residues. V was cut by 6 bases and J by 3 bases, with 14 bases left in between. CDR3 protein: CASSSPRAEETQYF. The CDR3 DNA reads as TGTGCCAGCAGCTCACCGCGTGCGGAAGAGACCCAGTACTTC.

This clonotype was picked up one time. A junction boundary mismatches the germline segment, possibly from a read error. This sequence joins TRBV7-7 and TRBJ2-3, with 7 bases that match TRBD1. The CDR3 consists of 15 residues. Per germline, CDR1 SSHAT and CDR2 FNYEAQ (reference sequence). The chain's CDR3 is CASSQTGSSTDTQYF. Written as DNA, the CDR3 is TGTGCTAGCAGCCAGACAGGGTCTAGCACAGATACGCAGTATTTT.

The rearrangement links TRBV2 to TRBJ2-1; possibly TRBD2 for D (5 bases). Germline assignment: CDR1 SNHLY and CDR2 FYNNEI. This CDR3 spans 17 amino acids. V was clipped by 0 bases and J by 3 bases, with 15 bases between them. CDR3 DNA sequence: TGTGCCAGCAGTGAAGCGCCTCACAGTGAGGGCTACAATGAGCAGTTCTTC. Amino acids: CASSEAPHSEGYNEQFF.

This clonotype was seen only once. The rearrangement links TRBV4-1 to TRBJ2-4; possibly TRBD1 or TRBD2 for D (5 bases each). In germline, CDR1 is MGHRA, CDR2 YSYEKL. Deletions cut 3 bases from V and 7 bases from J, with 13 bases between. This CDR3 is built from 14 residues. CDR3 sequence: CASSHPRDVNIQYF. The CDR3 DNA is TGCGCCAGCAGCCACCCCCGGGACGTTAACATTCAGTACTTC.

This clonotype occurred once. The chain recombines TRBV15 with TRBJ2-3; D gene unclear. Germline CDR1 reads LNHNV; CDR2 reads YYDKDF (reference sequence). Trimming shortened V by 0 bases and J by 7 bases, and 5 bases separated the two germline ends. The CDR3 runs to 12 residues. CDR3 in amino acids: CATSRDLNTQYF. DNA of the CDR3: TGTGCCACCAGCAGAGATCTTAATACGCAGTATTTT. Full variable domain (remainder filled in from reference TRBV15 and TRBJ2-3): DAMVIQNPRYQVTQFGKPVTLSCSQTLNHNVMYWYQQKSSQAPKLLFHYYDKDFNNEADTPDNFQSRRPNTSFCFLDIRSPGLGDTAMYLCATSRDLNTQYFGPGTRLTVL.

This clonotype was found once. DNA of the CDR3: TGCAGTGTGTCGCGGGAGGGCCTCGAGCAGTACTTC. Translating gives CSVSREGLEQYF. This rearrangement joins TRBV20-1 to TRBJ2-7, with 9 bases that match TRBD2. The CDR3 is 12 residues long. CDR1 DFQATT and CDR2 SNEGSKA come from the germline V gene (reference sequence). The ends lost 7 bases at V and 6 bases at J; junction bases unmatched: 7.

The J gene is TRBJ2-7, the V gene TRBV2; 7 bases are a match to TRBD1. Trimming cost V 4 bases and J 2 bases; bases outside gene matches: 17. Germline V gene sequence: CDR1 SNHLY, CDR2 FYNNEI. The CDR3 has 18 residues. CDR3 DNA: TGTGCCAGCAGTGCCCTCGGTGGACCCCTGGGACAGACCTACGAGCAGTACTTC. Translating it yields CASSALGGPLGQTYEQYF.

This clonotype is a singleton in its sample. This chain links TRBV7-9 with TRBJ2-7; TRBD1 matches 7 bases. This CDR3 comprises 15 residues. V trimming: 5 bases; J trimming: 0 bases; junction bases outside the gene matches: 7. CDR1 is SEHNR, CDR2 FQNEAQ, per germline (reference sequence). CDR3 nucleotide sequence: TGTGCCAGCAGCGCCGTGGGACAGCACTCCTACGAGCAGTACTTC. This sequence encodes CASSAVGQHSYEQYF.

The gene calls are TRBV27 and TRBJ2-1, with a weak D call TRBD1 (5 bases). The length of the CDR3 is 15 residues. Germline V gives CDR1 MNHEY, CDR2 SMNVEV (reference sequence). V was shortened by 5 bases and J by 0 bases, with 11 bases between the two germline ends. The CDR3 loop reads CASSPDMSSYNEQFF. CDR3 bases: TGTGCCAGCAGTCCGGACATGAGCTCCTACAATGAGCAGTTCTTC.

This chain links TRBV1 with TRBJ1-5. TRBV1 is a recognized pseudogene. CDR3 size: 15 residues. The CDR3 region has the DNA TGCACCAGCAGCCAAGGCGGTGGGGTCCATCAGCCCCAGCATTTT. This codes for CTSSQGGGVHQPQHF.

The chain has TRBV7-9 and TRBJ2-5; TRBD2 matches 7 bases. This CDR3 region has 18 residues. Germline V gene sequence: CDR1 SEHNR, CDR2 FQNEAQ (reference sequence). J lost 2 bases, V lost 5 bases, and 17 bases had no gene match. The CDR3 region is CASSLNPDSGLLQETQYF. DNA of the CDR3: TGTGCCAGCAGCCTCAACCCGGATAGCGGGTTACTTCAAGAGACCCAGTACTTC. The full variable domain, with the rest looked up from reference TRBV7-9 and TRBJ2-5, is DTGVSQNPRHKITKRGQNVTFRCDPISEHNRLYWYRQTLGQGPEFLTYFQNEAQLEKSRLLSDRFSAERPKGSFSTLEIQRTEQGDSAMYLCASSLNPDSGLLQETQYFGPGTRLLVL.

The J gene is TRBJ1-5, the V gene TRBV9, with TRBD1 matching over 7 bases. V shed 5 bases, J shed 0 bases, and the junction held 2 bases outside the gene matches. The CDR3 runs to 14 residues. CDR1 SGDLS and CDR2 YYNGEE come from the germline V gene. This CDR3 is CASSKGASNQPQHF. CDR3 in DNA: TGTGCCAGCAGTAAGGGGGCTAGCAATCAGCCCCAGCATTTT.

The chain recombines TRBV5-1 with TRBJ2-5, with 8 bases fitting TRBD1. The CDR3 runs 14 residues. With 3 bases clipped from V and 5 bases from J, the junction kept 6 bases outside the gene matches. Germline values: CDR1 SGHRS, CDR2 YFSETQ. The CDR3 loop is CASSSGTGRETQYF. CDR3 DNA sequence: TGCGCCAGCAGCTCCGGGACAGGCAGGGAGACCCAGTACTTC.

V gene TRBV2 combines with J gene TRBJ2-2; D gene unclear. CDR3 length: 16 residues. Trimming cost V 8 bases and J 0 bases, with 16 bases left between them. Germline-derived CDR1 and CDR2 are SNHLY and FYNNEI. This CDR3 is CASGEMEPTNTGELFF. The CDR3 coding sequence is TGTGCCAGCGGAGAAATGGAACCTACGAACACCGGGGAGCTGTTTTTT.

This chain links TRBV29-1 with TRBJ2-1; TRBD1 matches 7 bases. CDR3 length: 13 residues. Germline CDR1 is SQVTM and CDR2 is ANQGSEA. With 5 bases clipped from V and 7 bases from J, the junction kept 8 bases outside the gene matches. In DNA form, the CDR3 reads TGCAGCGTTCACGGGACAGAGATGAATGAGCAGTTCTTC. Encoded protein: CSVHGTEMNEQFF.

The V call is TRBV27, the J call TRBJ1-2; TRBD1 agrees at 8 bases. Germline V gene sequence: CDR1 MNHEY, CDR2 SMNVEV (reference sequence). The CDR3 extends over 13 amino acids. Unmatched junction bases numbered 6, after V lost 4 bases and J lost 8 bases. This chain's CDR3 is CASSSGQANGYTF. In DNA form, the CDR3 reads TGTGCCAGCAGTTCGGGACAGGCTAACGGCTACACCTTC.

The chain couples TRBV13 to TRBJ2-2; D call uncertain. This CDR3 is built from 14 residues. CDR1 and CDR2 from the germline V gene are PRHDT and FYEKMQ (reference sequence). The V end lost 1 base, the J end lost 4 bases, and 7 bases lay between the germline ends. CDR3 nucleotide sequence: TGTGCCAGCAGCTTAGTGTCCCGCACCGGGGAGCTGTTTTTT. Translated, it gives CASSLVSRTGELFF.

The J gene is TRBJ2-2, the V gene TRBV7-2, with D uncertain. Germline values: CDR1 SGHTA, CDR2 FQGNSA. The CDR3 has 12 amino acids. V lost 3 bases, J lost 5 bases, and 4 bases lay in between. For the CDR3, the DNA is TGTGCCAGCAGCTTCATGACCGGGGAGCTGTTTTTT. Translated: CASSFMTGELFF.